The 25 T cell receptor beta chains reported below all come from one sample, sequenced in a study of CD8 T cells in Susac syndrome. A quantity of about 0.5 to 1 ug RNA underwent reverse transcription using random hexamers. Via MiXCR, TCRdb re-called the immunoSEQ multiplex PCR reads, giving one row per CDR3 protein. This table holds about 100,000 distinct CDR3 sequences, about 95% found once. The sample taken for sequencing was CD8+ T cells from PBMCs. The origin of the receptors is a human donor with Susac syndrome.

This rearrangement joins TRBV29-1 to TRBJ2-1; D may be TRBD1 or TRBD2 (5 bases each). Trimming shortened V by 3 bases and J by 5 bases, and 20 bases separated the two germline ends. The CDR3 runs to 16 residues. Germline CDR1 is SQVTM and CDR2 is ANQGSEA. CDR3 residues: CSVDPDVGGWDNEQFF. The DNA for the CDR3 is TGCAGCGTTGATCCGGACGTTGGGGGTTGGGACAATGAGCAGTTCTTC.

V gene TRBV20-1 combines with J gene TRBJ2-7; 7 positions match TRBD1. CDR3 size: 13 residues. Germline CDR1 reads DFQATT; CDR2 reads SNEGSKA (reference sequence). V lost 3 bases to trimming and J lost 6 bases; unmatched junction nucleotides: 8. CDR3 sequence (DNA): TGCAGTGCTAGCCCTGGGACAGTCCCCGAGCAGTACTTC. Translating gives CSASPGTVPEQYF.

The chain uses TRBV12-3 or TRBV12-4 and TRBJ1-2; no reliable D call. V lost 6 bases and J lost 12, with 20 bases in between. The CDR3 has 13 residues. The CDR3 region is CASSLDPATVDTF. The CDR3 DNA is TGTGCCAGCAGCCTTGACCCCGCGACCGTCGACACCTTC.

The chain recombines TRBV5-4 with TRBJ2-1, with D possibly TRBD1 on 5 matching bases. There are 12 residues in the CDR3. V lost 3 bases and J lost 5, with 6 bases in between. The germline CDR1 and CDR2 sequences are SGHNT and YYREEE (reference sequence). Written as DNA, the CDR3 is TGTGCCAGCAGCTCGACAGACAATGAGCAGTTCTTC. This codes for CASSSTDNEQFF.

V and J are TRBV4-2 and TRBJ2-1, with TRBD2 matching over 9 bases. Per germline, CDR1 LGHNA and CDR2 YNFKEQ. The ends lost 10 bases at V and 1 base at J; junction bases unmatched: 2. The CDR3 has 13 residues. The CDR3 here is CATGLASYNEQFF. The DNA for the CDR3 is TGTGCCACGGGACTAGCTTCCTACAATGAGCAGTTCTTC.

This clonotype has just one count. The junction departs from the called germline gene at one end, perhaps through a read error. The J gene is TRBJ1-1, the V gene TRBV15; 9 bases line up with TRBD1. There are 16 residues in the CDR3. CDR1 is LNHNV and CDR2 is YYDKDF in the germline V gene (reference sequence). CDR3 DNA: TGTGCCACCAGCAGGCTTCCCGGACAGGGGAACACTGAAGTTTTCTTT. It specifies CATSRLPGQGNTEVFF.

The gene calls are TRBV20-1 and TRBJ2-2; 11 bases align to TRBD2. V gave up 3 bases and J gave up 1 base; unmatched junction bases: 4. This CDR3 has 16 amino acids. The germline CDR1 and CDR2 sequences are DFQATT and SNEGSKA (reference sequence). In DNA, the CDR3 is TGCAGTGCTAGGGGAACTAGCGGGAGGAACACCGGGGAGCTGTTTTTT. Its protein product is CSARGTSGRNTGELFF.

The V gene is TRBV12-3 or TRBV12-4, the J gene TRBJ2-5; the match to TRBD1 covers 9 bases. Germline trimming cut 8 bases from V and 5 bases from J; bases unmatched to any gene: 18. The CDR3 runs 17 residues. The chain's CDR3 is CASLGGSRQGEEETQYF. CDR3 in DNA: TGTGCCAGCTTAGGGGGTTCCAGACAGGGGGAGGAGGAGACCCAGTACTTC.

The chain recombines TRBV20-1 with TRBJ2-5, with D maybe TRBD1 (6 bases). Germline CDR1 and CDR2: DFQATT and SNEGSKA (reference sequence). The V end lost 0 bases, the J end lost 5 bases, and 19 bases lay between the germline ends. There are 16 residues in the CDR3. The CDR3 loop is CSARDLSRGELETQYF. CDR3 DNA: TGCAGTGCTAGAGATCTTAGCAGGGGAGAATTGGAGACCCAGTACTTC.

The sample holds one count of this clonotype. The chain carries TRBV29-1 and TRBJ2-1; TRBD2 might be the D (6 bases). CDR3 length: 12 residues. Deletions cut 6 bases from V and 8 bases from J, with 14 bases between. Germline lookup yields CDR1 SQVTM and CDR2 ANQGSEA. For the CDR3, the DNA is TGCAGCGTGGAACGGGAGTCTGATGAGCAGTTCTTC. Its protein product is CSVERESDEQFF.

Of note for this clonotype: The junction shows a germline mismatch at one end, possibly a read error. The rearrangement uses TRBV29-1 and TRBJ1-1; 7 nucleotides agree with TRBD1. The CDR3 is made up of 13 amino acids. CDR1 and CDR2 from the germline V gene are SQVTM and ANQGSEA. CDR3 sequence: CSVEVQGNAEAFF. The DNA for the CDR3 is TGCAGCGTAGAGGTACAGGGGAACGCTGAAGCTTTCTTT.

This chain links TRBV12-3 or TRBV12-4 with TRBJ1-2; 9 bases align to TRBD1. V dropped 7 bases and J dropped 1; count of bases not matched to a gene: 7. The CDR3 runs 15 residues. The CDR3 spells CASTFEGQGNYGYTF. The CDR3 DNA follows: TGTGCCAGCACTTTTGAGGGACAGGGTAACTATGGCTACACCTTC.

The J gene is TRBJ2-5, the V gene TRBV3-1, with 7 nucleotides matching TRBD1. The CDR3 has 13 amino acids. The V gene end was trimmed by 3 bases and the J gene end by 5 bases; junction bases not matched to a gene: 3. Germline CDR1 reads LGHDT; CDR2 reads YNNKEL (reference sequence). The CDR3 region is CASSQNRGETQYF. In DNA form, the CDR3 reads TGTGCCAGCAGCCAGAACAGGGGTGAGACCCAGTACTTC.

The chain is built from TRBV5-1 and TRBJ1-6, with TRBD1 matching 9 bases. The CDR3 length is 14 residues. The germline V gene encodes CDR1 SGHRS and CDR2 YFSETQ. The V segment lost 4 bases and the J segment 10 bases; nucleotides outside the gene matches: 6. The CDR3 is CASSPQGQGSPLHF. CDR3 DNA sequence: TGCGCCAGCAGCCCCCAGGGACAGGGCTCACCCCTCCACTTT.

As for this clonotype: In this CDR3 the conserved last residue, phenylalanine or tryptophan, is missing, so a read error is likely. The V and J genes are TRBV29-1 and TRBJ1-1; D remains ambiguous. The CDR3 sequence is 14 residues long. CDR1 and CDR2 (germline): SQVTM, ANQGSEA. Trimming pared 5 bases from V and 4 bases from J, leaving 17 bases between. The CDR3 region has the DNA TGCAGCGTTCTCCTCCTGGGCGGGGTCACTGAAGCTTTCCTT. This encodes CSVLLLGGVTEAFL.

The chain couples TRBV3-1 to TRBJ2-5; D possibly corresponds to TRBD2 (5 bases). Deletions cut 0 bases from V and 5 bases from J, with 10 bases between. Germline V lookup: CDR1 LGHDT, CDR2 YNNKEL (reference sequence). The length of the CDR3 is 14 residues. CDR3 region: CASSQDRGSETQYF. The CDR3 DNA sequence: TGTGCCAGCAGCCAAGATCGGGGTTCGGAGACCCAGTACTTC.

This clonotype was detected only once. The rearrangement joins TRBV7-2 to TRBJ1-5; D ambiguous. The V gene's germline CDR1 is SGHTA and CDR2 FQGNSA. Trimming shortened V by 5 bases and J by 1 base, and 9 bases separated the two germline ends. The CDR3 contains 14 residues. CDR3 protein: CASSPVGSNQPQHF. The CDR3 bases are TGTGCCAGCAGCCCGGTCGGGAGCAATCAGCCCCAGCATTTT.

The genes are TRBV6-2 or TRBV6-3 and TRBJ2-5, with D maybe TRBD1 (6 bases). Looked up from germline, CDR1 is MNHEY and CDR2 is SVGEGT. CDR3 size: 13 residues. Trimming shortened V by 6 bases and J by 5 bases, and 13 bases separated the two germline ends. The CDR3 bases are TGTGCCAGCAGGCAGACAGGTCCGGAGACCCAGTACTTC. It encodes CASRQTGPETQYF.

The rearrangement uses TRBV19 and TRBJ2-1, with D tentatively TRBD1 or TRBD2 (5 bases each). This CDR3 is built from 11 residues. The V end lost 10 bases, the J end lost 10 bases, and 14 bases lay between the germline ends. The germline CDR1 and CDR2 sequences are LNHDA and SQIVND (reference sequence). The CDR3 here is CANPDRDEQFF. CDR3 sequence (DNA): TGTGCCAACCCAGACCGGGACGAGCAGTTCTTC.

V and J are TRBV6-5 and TRBJ2-1; no definite D call. Germline V CDR1 and CDR2: MNHEY, SVGAGI. Between the trimmed V and J ends, which lost 4 bases and 7 bases, there was a span of 8 bases. The CDR3 is 12 amino acids. CDR3 loop: CASSWIGNEQFF. The CDR3 DNA is TGTGCCAGCAGTTGGATTGGGAATGAGCAGTTCTTC.

This clonotype appeared a single time. The rearrangement links TRBV4-1 to TRBJ1-5; possibly TRBD1 for D (5 bases). Germline V gives CDR1 MGHRA, CDR2 YSYEKL. Trimming took 0 bases from V and 9 from J, leaving 15 bases between them. This CDR3 spans 15 amino acids. The CDR3 is CASSQDPGGRRPQHF. CDR3 in DNA: TGCGCCAGCAGCCAAGATCCCGGGGGTCGGAGGCCCCAGCATTTT.

The chain links TRBV29-1 to TRBJ1-3; D is perhaps TRBD1 (5 bases). V was trimmed by 4 bases and J by 4 bases, leaving 14 bases between them. CDR1 and CDR2 from the germline V gene are SQVTM and ANQGSEA. The CDR3 spans 14 residues. For the CDR3, the DNA is TGCAGCGTTGCATGGGACGTTTCGGGAAACACCATATATTTT. Its translation is CSVAWDVSGNTIYF. Combining the CDR3 with reference TRBV29-1 and TRBJ1-3 gives the whole variable domain SAVISQKPSRDICQRGTSLTIQCQVDSQVTMMFWYRQQPGQSLTLIATANQGSEATYESGFVIDKFPISRPNLTFSTLTVSNMSPEDSSIYLCSVAWDVSGNTIYFGEGSWLTVV.

The chain couples TRBV6-5 to TRBJ2-7; D gene ambiguous. Germline assignment: CDR1 MNHEY and CDR2 SVGAGI. The CDR3 is 19 amino acids. V was pared by 0 bases and J by 6 bases, with 27 bases between. CDR3 sequence reads: CASSYSSSALLRCICEQYF. Written as DNA, the CDR3 is TGTGCCAGCAGTTACTCGAGTAGTGCACTCCTACGATGTATCTGCGAGCAGTACTTC.

The chain uses TRBV5-6 and TRBJ2-2; 7 nucleotides align to TRBD1. In germline, CDR1 is SGHDT, CDR2 YYEEEE. The J segment lost 7 bases and the V segment lost 4 bases, leaving 4 bases of the junction unmatched. The CDR3 is 13 amino acids. CDR3 region: CASSAGGGGELFF. The CDR3 nucleotides read TGTGCCAGCAGCGCAGGGGGTGGCGGGGAGCTGTTTTTT.

The V call is TRBV20-1, the J call TRBJ2-7; the D gene is possibly TRBD2 (5 bases). CDR1 and CDR2 from the germline V gene are DFQATT and SNEGSKA (reference sequence). The CDR3 is 15 amino acids. V was pared by 0 bases and J by 3 bases, with 15 bases between. The CDR3 DNA reads as TGCAGTGCTAGAGATGATTTGGGAGAGAACTACGAGCAGTACTTC. Translating gives CSARDDLGENYEQYF.